Detailed here is one TCR beta chain. Antigen specificity is unknown. The data stem from a study of CXCR3-negative and CXCR3-positive naive CD8 T cells. Preparation of TRB cDNA libraries relied on 5' RACE carrying UMI labels. TCRdb reprocessed the 5' RACE reads, keeping one entry per CDR3 protein, no DNA. This sample's table reports some 49,000 distinct CDR3 sequences. Points from the study as a whole: After cryopreservation, expression of CXCR3 was partially reduced, and most assays were run with fresh PBMCs. With respect to TRBV-TRBJ usage, naive CXCR3-negative and CXCR3-positive cells were similar; memory differed.

Germline values: CDR1 MGHDK, CDR2 SYGVNS. There are 14 residues in the CDR3. Identification of naive CD8+ T cells rested on CD45RO-CCR7+CD27+CD95- status. Input material: naive CXCR3- CD8+ T cells from blood. Subset defined: CD45RO-CCR7+CD27+CD95- naive CD8+ T cells lacking CXCR3 (TNR3-). The source of this sequence is a human donor in good health. Some clones in this sample may be carry-over from other donors' samples. This sequence joins TRBV25-1 and TRBJ1-4; checking the TCRdb D call of TRBD1 is not possible without DNA. The CDR3 loop reads CASSETGGGEKLFF.